These 32 T cell receptor beta chains were all obtained from the same sample, sequenced in a study of sequential checkpoint blockade in melanoma. Treatment denoted: randomized to nivolumab then ipilimumab (arm A) or the reverse (arm B). Some clones are missing from TCRdb's copy, which holds only in-frame ones; the method was immunoSEQ multiplex PCR. The table has approximately 19,000 clones, 65% to 85% seen once. Sample: tumor tissue (inferred from file names), taken from a patient given nivolumab and ipilimumab in sequence. The receptors were gathered from a human donor with melanoma.

The genes are TRBV7-6 and TRBJ2-7, with 10 positions matching TRBD1. The length of the CDR3 is 16 residues. Germline CDR1 SGHVS, CDR2 FNYEAQ. V dropped 1 base and J dropped 0; count of bases not matched to a gene: 3. The CDR3 region has the DNA TGTGCCAGCAGCTTAGACGGACAGGGGGGCTCCTACGAGCAGTACTTC. This encodes CASSLDGQGGSYEQYF.

The CDR3, as DNA: TGTGCCAGCTCACTAGGTCGGACAGGTTTGGACGAGCAGTACTTC. Translation gives CASSLGRTGLDEQYF. V and J are TRBV18 and TRBJ2-7; 7 bases agree with TRBD1. The J segment lost 5 bases and the V segment lost 4 bases, leaving 11 bases of the junction unmatched. The CDR3 has 15 amino acids. Germline-derived CDR1 and CDR2 are KGHSH and LQKENI.

The table lists this clone with a few counts. The gene calls are TRBV2 and TRBJ2-1, with D maybe TRBD2 (6 bases). The CDR3 extends over 13 amino acids. Deletions cut 6 bases from V and 3 bases from J, with 9 bases between. Germline V gene lookup returns CDR1 SNHLY and CDR2 FYNNEI. CDR3 sequence (DNA): TGTGCCAGCAGATGGACTAACTACAATGAGCAGTTCTTC. Amino acids: CASRWTNYNEQFF.

The gene calls are TRBV12-1 and TRBJ2-6. TRBV12-1 is an annotated pseudogene. The CDR3 spans 16 residues. CDR3 protein: CASSFDAGSGANVLTF. As DNA, the CDR3 is TGTGCCAGCAGCTTTGATGCTGGGTCTGGGGCCAACGTCCTGACTTTC.

V usage is TRBV30 and J usage is TRBJ2-7, with 11 positions matching TRBD1. The CDR3 contains 14 residues. The germline V gene encodes CDR1 GTSNPN and CDR2 SVGIG (reference sequence). Germline trimming cut 3 bases from V and 4 bases from J; bases unmatched to any gene: 5. CDR3 DNA: TGTGCCTGGAGCGGGACAGGGGGTGTTTACGAGCAGTACTTC. Translated, it gives CAWSGTGGVYEQYF.

V is TRBV6-9 and J is TRBJ2-5, with D hard to call. The CDR3 loop spans 13 amino acids. V lost 7 bases and J lost 1, with 10 bases in between. Germline loops: CDR1 MNHGY, CDR2 SVAAGI. CDR3 residues: CASTPRTQETQYF. The CDR3 DNA reads TGTGCCAGCACCCCGCGCACCCAAGAGACCCAGTACTTC.

The CDR3 sequence: CSVSRQGVHEQYF. CDR3 nucleotides: TGCAGCGTTTCCCGGCAGGGGGTCCACGAGCAGTACTTC. The V call is TRBV29-1, the J call TRBJ2-7, with TRBD1 matching 7 bases. V was pared by 5 bases and J by 5 bases, with 9 bases of the junction left unmatched. This CDR3 is 13 amino acids long. Germline V CDR1 and CDR2: SQVTM, ANQGSEA.

The chain is built from TRBV12-5 and TRBJ1-6; D gene ambiguous. The length of the CDR3 is 14 residues. Trimming cost V 1 base and J 9 bases, with 10 bases left between them. Germline V gene data show CDR1 as LGHNT and CDR2 as FRNRAP. CDR3 sequence reads: CASGLEEAPSPLHF. The CDR3 DNA follows: TGTGCTAGTGGTTTGGAGGAAGCTCCTTCACCCCTCCACTTT.

This clone was detected once. The genes are TRBV2 and TRBJ2-7, with a weak D call TRBD2 (5 bases). Germline V gives CDR1 SNHLY, CDR2 FYNNEI. CDR3 length equals 13 residues. Trimming cost V 6 bases and J 9 bases, with 18 bases left between them. As DNA, the CDR3 is TGTGCCAGCAGCTCCCCCGGCAGCGGAGGGCAGTACTTC. Translating it yields CASSSPGSGGQYF.

This chain connects TRBV15 to TRBJ1-1, with TRBD1 identical over 9 bases. The CDR3 loop spans 14 amino acids. The V gene end was trimmed by 4 bases and the J gene end by 6 bases; junction bases not matched to a gene: 6. The V gene's germline CDR1 is LNHNV and CDR2 YYDKDF (reference sequence). CDR3 protein: CATSKPTGGSEAFF. CDR3 DNA: TGTGCCACCAGCAAACCTACAGGGGGCTCTGAAGCTTTCTTT.

This chain connects TRBV10-1 to TRBJ1-4; weak D call: TRBD1 (5 bases). V lost 8 bases, J lost 7 bases, and 17 bases lay in between. Germline CDR1 WNHNN, CDR2 SYGVQD (reference sequence). The CDR3 is 14 residues long. Written as DNA, the CDR3 is TGCGCCAGCTCACCGAAGGGGTTAAGTGAAAAACTGTTTTTT. Amino acids: CASSPKGLSEKLFF.

The chain recombines TRBV5-1 with TRBJ2-3; D is undetermined. The ends were cut back, 1 base at V and 4 bases at J, with 10 bases in the middle. CDR1 and CDR2 from the germline V gene are SGHRS and YFSETQ. The CDR3 runs 14 residues. CDR3 coding DNA: TGCGCCAGCAGCTTGAGGGATGGATCAGATACGCAGTATTTT. Encoded protein: CASSLRDGSDTQYF.

The chain links TRBV14 to TRBJ2-7, with 9 bases matching TRBD1. Trimming removed 4 bases from V and 5 bases from J; junction bases left unmatched: 12. Germline CDR1 and CDR2: SGHDN and FVKESK. CDR3 size: 16 residues. CDR3 protein: CASSLKSGTGSHEQYF. The DNA for the CDR3 is TGTGCCAGCAGCCTAAAATCCGGGACAGGGTCCCACGAGCAGTACTTC.

This clone appeared a few times. CDR3 sequence (DNA): TGTGCCAGCACCCCACGGGGTAGGGGGTATTTCTTT. Translation: CASTPRGRGYFF. V and J are TRBV28 and TRBJ1-1; TRBD1 might be the D (6 bases). Trimming cost V 7 bases and J 13 bases, with 19 bases left between them. Germline V lookup: CDR1 MDHEN, CDR2 SYDVKM. The length of the CDR3 is 12 residues.

The chain carries TRBV30 and TRBJ2-7; TRBD2 matches 12 bases. The CDR3 contains 15 residues. Germline-derived CDR1 and CDR2 are GTSNPN and SVGIG (reference sequence). Trimming cost V 5 bases and J 0 bases; bases outside gene matches: 5. CDR3 nucleotide sequence: TGTGCCTGGGAGGCTAGCGGGGGGGGCTCCTACGAGCAGTACTTC. It yields the protein CAWEASGGGSYEQYF.

This CDR3 is CASSYLGRSRGTEAFF. CDR3 nucleotides: TGTGCCAGCAGTTACTTGGGCCGGAGTCGGGGGACTGAAGCTTTCTTT. This chain links TRBV6-8 with TRBJ1-1; D may be TRBD1 (5 bases). Looked up from germline, CDR1 is MNHGY and CDR2 is SAAAGT. Trimming stripped 1 base from V and 5 bases from J, with 17 bases between. The CDR3 has 16 amino acids.

The chain joins TRBV14 to TRBJ2-3, with D maybe TRBD2 (6 bases). CDR1 and CDR2 (germline): SGHDN, FVKESK. This CDR3 comprises 15 residues. Between the trimmed V and J ends, which lost 1 base and 4 bases, there was a span of 12 bases. The CDR3 DNA reads TGTGCCAGCAGCCAAGGGGGCGGGAACGCAGATACGCAGTATTTT. Amino acids: CASSQGGGNADTQYF.

The rearrangement uses TRBV15 and TRBJ2-1; TRBD2 aligns across 11 bases. The CDR3 contains 16 residues. The germline CDR1 and CDR2 sequences are LNHNV and YYDKDF (reference sequence). V shed 5 bases, J shed 5 bases, and the junction held 8 bases outside the gene matches. The CDR3 spells CATSPRLAGLNNEQFF. The CDR3 DNA follows: TGTGCCACCAGCCCTCGACTAGCGGGGCTGAACAATGAGCAGTTCTTC.

The chain employs TRBV28 and TRBJ2-1; 11 bases are a match to TRBD1. V gave up 6 bases and J gave up 11 bases; unmatched junction bases: 12. Germline CDR1 reads MDHEN; CDR2 reads SYDVKM. CDR3 length equals 15 residues. The CDR3 region has the DNA TGTGCCAGCAGCCCCTCCCGGACAGGGGGCTTAAAGCAGTTCTTC. It translates to CASSPSRTGGLKQFF.

The chain uses TRBV7-6 and TRBJ2-3; 8 nucleotides align to TRBD2. V gave up 5 bases and J gave up 6 bases; unmatched junction bases: 10. The CDR3 is 15 residues long. CDR1 SGHVS and CDR2 FNYEAQ come from the germline V gene. The CDR3 DNA reads TGTGCCAGCAGCCACGACGTAGCGGGATCGGATACGCAGTATTTT. This codes for CASSHDVAGSDTQYF.

The rearrangement uses TRBV30 and TRBJ1-2; 7 nucleotides line up with TRBD1. This CDR3 has 15 residues. Trimming took 0 bases from V and 4 from J; bases not matched to a gene: 8. Germline CDR1 GTSNPN, CDR2 SVGIG (reference sequence). The CDR3 DNA follows: TGTGCCTGGAGTGTTGGGGATAAGGGGGCCTATGGCTACACCTTC. This gives the protein CAWSVGDKGAYGYTF. The variable domain in full, completed from reference TRBV30 and TRBJ1-2, reads SQTIHQWPATLVQPVGSPLSLECTVEGTSNPNLYWYRQAAGRGLQLLFYSVGIGQISSEVPQNLSASRPQDRQFILSSKKLLLSDSGFYLCAWSVGDKGAYGYTFGSGTRLTVV.

This chain connects TRBV28 to TRBJ1-5, with TRBD1 identical over 7 bases. After removal of 5 bases from V and 1 base from J, the junction contained 5 bases not matched to a gene. Germline V gives CDR1 MDHEN, CDR2 SYDVKM. CDR3 length: 15 residues. CDR3 nucleotides: TGTGCCAGCAGTCGACAGGGCTGGAGCAATCAGCCCCAGCATTTT. Translation: CASSRQGWSNQPQHF.

There are a few counts of this clone. Other DNA sequences in this specimen translate into the identical CDR3. V gene TRBV18 combines with J gene TRBJ1-1; D call uncertain. Germline-derived CDR1 and CDR2 are KGHSH and LQKENI. The ends were cut back, 3 bases at V and 1 base at J, with 9 bases in the middle. There are 14 residues in the CDR3. CDR3 in DNA: TGTGCCAGCTCACCGGGCCTTTCGAACACTGAAGCTTTCTTT. Translation: CASSPGLSNTEAFF.

This clone occurred a few times. The J gene is TRBJ1-2, the V gene TRBV30; 7 bases fit TRBD1. There are 13 residues in the CDR3. CDR1 is GTSNPN, CDR2 SVGIG, per germline (reference sequence). Germline trimming cut 6 bases from V and 8 bases from J; bases unmatched to any gene: 12. CDR3 coding DNA: TGTGCCTGCCAACAGGGGTTCAGAGACGGCTACACCTTC. This codes for CACQQGFRDGYTF.

The chain joins TRBV19 to TRBJ2-5, with D perhaps matching TRBD1 or TRBD2 (6 bases each). The V and J ends lost 5 bases and 5 bases respectively, with 18 bases between them. Per the germline V gene, CDR1 is LNHDA and CDR2 is SQIVND (reference sequence). The CDR3 is made up of 15 amino acids. The CDR3 DNA sequence: TGTGCCAGTAGTCTGGGAGGTGGGGGCCCGGAGACCCAGTACTTC. Encoded protein: CASSLGGGGPETQYF.

This chain links TRBV9 with TRBJ2-5; TRBD1 aligns across 8 bases. The germline V gene encodes CDR1 SGDLS and CDR2 YYNGEE. J gave up 9 bases and V 4 bases, and 8 bases lay outside the gene matches. The CDR3 runs to 13 residues. The CDR3 loop reads CASSQDRVAAQYF. The CDR3 bases are TGTGCCAGCAGCCAGGACAGGGTGGCGGCCCAGTACTTC.

The CDR3 reads CASSPQIAGDRSTQYF. The CDR3 DNA reads TGTGCCAGCAGCCCCCAAATAGCGGGGGACCGCTCGACCCAGTACTTC. The V and J genes are TRBV7-7 and TRBJ2-5; 9 bases map to TRBD2. This CDR3 is 16 amino acids long. Germline CDR1 and CDR2: SSHAT and FNYEAQ (reference sequence). The V segment lost 5 bases and the J segment 7 bases; nucleotides outside the gene matches: 14.

Within the sample, this clone is medium-sized. A junction end diverges from the germline sequence, so it may reflect a read error. The genes are TRBV7-7 and TRBJ2-5; 11 bases are a match to TRBD2. CDR1 and CDR2 from the germline V gene are SSHAT and FNYEAQ (reference sequence). CDR3 length: 16 amino acids. CDR3 sequence (DNA): TGTGCCAGCAGCTTGCAGGACTTCGGACTAGCGGGCGGCAGGCACTTC. It encodes CASSLQDFGLAGGRHF.

The chain's CDR3 is CASSPHKGPMNTEAFF. The CDR3 DNA reads as TGTGCCAGCTCACCACATAAAGGGCCCATGAACACTGAAGCTTTCTTT. The rearrangement links TRBV18 to TRBJ1-1; D uncertain. The length of the CDR3 is 16 residues. V was clipped by 1 base and J by 0 bases, with 12 bases between them. CDR1 and CDR2 from the germline V gene are KGHSH and LQKENI.

The CDR3: CASSIEGTGVPVDEQFF. The CDR3 nucleotides are TGTGCCAGTAGTATAGAAGGGACAGGGGTACCCGTGGATGAGCAGTTCTTC. The V gene is TRBV19, the J gene TRBJ2-1, with TRBD1 matching over 10 bases. CDR1 is LNHDA and CDR2 is SQIVND in the germline V gene (reference sequence). Unmatched junction bases numbered 10, after V lost 0 bases and J lost 8 bases. This CDR3 has 17 residues.

V usage is TRBV10-2 and J usage is TRBJ2-1; 11 bases are shared with TRBD2. J was trimmed by 7 bases and V by 7 bases; bases with no gene match: 6. The V gene's germline CDR1 is WSHSY and CDR2 SAAADI. The CDR3 runs to 14 residues. In DNA form, the CDR3 reads TGCGCCAGCACCACTAGCGGGAGTGGTAATGAGCAGTTCTTC. This encodes CASTTSGSGNEQFF.

This clone was seen only a few times. The chain links TRBV19 to TRBJ1-1, with a tentative D call TRBD1 (6 bases). Deletions cut 7 bases from V and 1 base from J, with 16 bases between. CDR3 size: 15 residues. Germline V lookup: CDR1 LNHDA, CDR2 SQIVND (reference sequence). The CDR3 nucleotides read TGTGCCAGTAATCATTGGGGGCAAACGAACACTGAAGCTTTCTTT. It encodes CASNHWGQTNTEAFF.